This passage covers 27 T cell receptor beta chains from one sample sequenced in a study of cytomegalovirus exposure and HLA in healthy donors. Primers included in the PCR were 60 Vbeta and 13 Jbeta primers. Method: immunoSEQ multiplex PCR; TCRdb's copy keeps in-frame clones and lacks some. Here the sample spans about 200,000 clones, roughly 72% being singletons. What was sequenced was PBMCs. Source of these receptors: a man aged 30 to 39 in good health and CMV-seronegative.

This clone turned up a few times. This chain joins TRBV23-1 and TRBJ1-6; no definite D call. TRBV23-1 is filed as an ORF, its function uncertain. The CDR3 loop spans 14 amino acids. Trimming took 3 bases from V and 7 from J, leaving 10 bases between them. CDR3 region: CASSHAARNSPLHF. DNA for the CDR3: TGCGCCAGCAGTCACGCGGCGCGAAATTCACCCCTCCACTTT.

Details on this clone: Other DNA sequences of this sample code for an identical CDR3. The V and J genes are TRBV29-1 and TRBJ1-2; TRBD1 might be the D (5 bases). The CDR3 covers 12 residues. Trimming shortened V by 4 bases and J by 5 bases, and 11 bases separated the two germline ends. Germline V lookup: CDR1 SQVTM, CDR2 ANQGSEA. CDR3 sequence (DNA): TGCAGCGTTGTAGGTAGGGGATATGGCTACACCTTC. It specifies CSVVGRGYGYTF.

The chain couples TRBV29-1 to TRBJ2-1, with a tentative D call TRBD1 (7 bases). Trimming pared 0 bases from V and 1 base from J, leaving 22 bases between. Looked up from germline, CDR1 is SQVTM and CDR2 is ANQGSEA. The CDR3 loop spans 19 amino acids. The CDR3 nucleotides are TGCAGCGTTGAAGAGGGAGGCCTCGGCGACAGGGCGTCCTACAATGAGCAGTTCTTC. Encoded protein: CSVEEGGLGDRASYNEQFF.

The chain recombines TRBV29-1 with TRBJ2-7, with TRBD2 matching over 9 bases. This CDR3 has 12 residues. V lost 4 bases to trimming and J lost 2 bases; unmatched junction nucleotides: 0. In germline, CDR1 is SQVTM, CDR2 ANQGSEA. CDR3 in amino acids: CSVASGAYEQYF. CDR3 in DNA: TGCAGCGTTGCTAGCGGGGCCTACGAGCAGTACTTC.

The chain links TRBV5-1 to TRBJ2-5; D might be TRBD2 (5 bases). V shed 0 bases and J shed 3 bases, with 12 bases lying between them. This CDR3 is 15 amino acids long. The V gene's germline CDR1 is SGHRS and CDR2 YFSETQ. The CDR3 nucleotides are TGCGCCAGCAGCTTGGTCCTGACGGGAAAAGAGACCCAGTACTTC. It codes for CASSLVLTGKETQYF. Using reference TRBV5-1 and TRBJ2-5 for the parts outside the CDR3, the full variable domain is KAGVTQTPRYLIKTRGQQVTLSCSPISGHRSVSWYQQTPGQGLQFLFEYFSETQRNKGNFPGRFSGRQFSNSRSEMNVSTLELGDSALYLCASSLVLTGKETQYFGPGTRLLVL.

This chain links TRBV11-2 with TRBJ2-7; D perhaps matches TRBD1 (6 bases). CDR3 length equals 14 residues. The ends were cut back, 3 bases at V and 2 bases at J, with 11 bases in the middle. CDR1 is SGHAT and CDR2 is FQNNGV in the germline V gene. This CDR3 is CASSFLDSAYEQYF. CDR3 DNA sequence: TGTGCCAGCAGCTTCCTGGACAGCGCCTACGAGCAGTACTTC.

The chain is built from TRBV19 and TRBJ1-1, with D tentatively TRBD1 (6 bases). V was clipped by 6 bases and J by 1 base, with 21 bases between them. The CDR3 contains 17 residues. Germline values: CDR1 LNHDA, CDR2 SQIVND (reference sequence). CDR3 region: CASSPPVAGAKNTEAFF. DNA of the CDR3: TGTGCCAGTAGCCCCCCGGTGGCAGGGGCGAAGAACACTGAAGCTTTCTTT. The full variable domain, in which reference TRBV19 and TRBJ1-1 provide the parts outside the CDR3, is DGGITQSPKYLFRKEGQNVTLSCEQNLNHDAMYWYRQDPGQGLRLIYYSQIVNDFQKGDIAEGYSVSREKKESFPLTVTSAQKNPTAFYLCASSPPVAGAKNTEAFFGQGTRLTVV.

The J gene is TRBJ2-3, the V gene TRBV5-1; D gene uncertain. The V and J ends lost 0 bases and 6 bases respectively, with 11 bases between them. Per the germline V gene, CDR1 is SGHRS and CDR2 is YFSETQ. The CDR3 is 14 amino acids. CDR3 loop: CASSLDPVSDTQYF. In DNA, the CDR3 is TGCGCCAGCAGCTTGGATCCGGTTTCCGATACGCAGTATTTT.

The rearrangement joins TRBV4-1 to TRBJ2-3; 10 nucleotides line up with TRBD2. V gave up 1 base and J gave up 4 bases; unmatched junction bases: 8. Germline V gene lookup returns CDR1 MGHRA and CDR2 YSYEKL. CDR3 length: 17 residues. The CDR3 here is CASSQAPLAGSPDTQYF. CDR3 sequence (DNA): TGCGCCAGCAGCCAAGCTCCACTAGCGGGAAGTCCAGATACGCAGTATTTT.

J is TRBJ2-1 and V is TRBV9; 11 bases are shared with TRBD2. Trimming cost V 3 bases and J 7 bases; bases outside gene matches: 9. There are 16 residues in the CDR3. Germline lookup yields CDR1 SGDLS and CDR2 YYNGEE. In DNA form, the CDR3 reads TGTGCCAGCAGCGGTAGCGGGAGGGGCTTTGGGAATGAGCAGTTCTTC. Its protein is CASSGSGRGFGNEQFF.

The rearrangement joins TRBV18 to TRBJ1-1; D remains ambiguous. Germline loops: CDR1 KGHSH, CDR2 LQKENI. V dropped 3 bases and J dropped 2 bases, with 10 bases sitting between them. There are 14 residues in the CDR3. In nucleotides, the CDR3 is TGTGCCAGCTCACCCTCTGGCGGAAACACTGAAGCTTTCTTT. Encoded protein: CASSPSGGNTEAFF.

The chain recombines TRBV11-2 with TRBJ2-7; TRBD2 aligns across 11 bases. Germline V gene sequence: CDR1 SGHAT, CDR2 FQNNGV. V dropped 2 bases and J dropped 7; count of bases not matched to a gene: 7. The CDR3 extends over 15 amino acids. The CDR3 loop reads CASSLLAGGPGEQYF. The DNA for the CDR3 is TGTGCCAGCAGCTTATTAGCGGGAGGGCCTGGGGAGCAGTACTTC.

The J gene is TRBJ1-5, the V gene TRBV28, with D tentatively TRBD1 (5 bases). The V gene's germline CDR1 is MDHEN and CDR2 SYDVKM. V was clipped by 5 bases and J by 2 bases, with 13 bases between them. There are 15 residues in the CDR3. The DNA for the CDR3 is TGTGCCAGCAGTCCCCAGGGTTTTCGCAATCAGCCCCAGCATTTT. Its protein product is CASSPQGFRNQPQHF.

V is TRBV5-8 and J is TRBJ1-4, with a tentative D call TRBD1 (6 bases). V lost 7 bases, J lost 10 bases, and 17 bases lay in between. The CDR3 loop spans 13 amino acids. Germline CDR1 and CDR2: SGHTS and YDEGEE. CDR3 sequence reads: CASLRRGHVKLFF. The CDR3 DNA is TGTGCCAGCCTTCGCCGGGGACACGTAAAACTGTTTTTT.

The genes are TRBV5-1 and TRBJ2-3; TRBD2 aligns across 7 bases. Per germline, CDR1 SGHRS and CDR2 YFSETQ. With V trimmed by 4 bases and J by 5 bases, 16 bases remained unmatched. The length of the CDR3 is 17 residues. The DNA for the CDR3 is TGCGCCAGCAGCCTAGGTGGGAGGGCCATTAGGGAAGATACGCAGTATTTT. As protein: CASSLGGRAIREDTQYF.

The J gene is TRBJ2-7, the V gene TRBV10-3, with 8 bases aligning to TRBD1. The CDR3 totals 16 residues. The V and J ends lost 2 bases and 2 bases, in that order; junction bases with no gene match: 8. Germline CDR1 is ENHRY and CDR2 is SYGVKD. The CDR3 loop is CAISERGTGFAYEQYF. The CDR3 DNA follows: TGTGCCATCAGTGAGCGTGGGACAGGCTTTGCCTACGAGCAGTACTTC.

The rearrangement links TRBV23-1 to TRBJ2-7; the D is unclear. TRBV23-1 is classed as an ORF, of uncertain function. The CDR3 totals 13 residues. The V end was cut by 0 bases, the J end by 3 bases, with 6 bases between. The CDR3 sequence: CASSQSFYYEQYF. DNA for the CDR3: TGCGCCAGCAGTCAATCGTTCTACTACGAGCAGTACTTC.

The V and J genes are TRBV6-1 and TRBJ1-5; 7 bases match TRBD1. This CDR3 region has 15 residues. Germline V gives CDR1 MNHNS, CDR2 SASEGT. Trimming cost V 2 bases and J 9 bases; bases outside gene matches: 10. This CDR3 is CASSENRRGKPPQHF. CDR3 nucleotide sequence: TGTGCCAGCAGTGAAAATCGCAGGGGGAAACCGCCCCAGCATTTT.

This chain joins TRBV29-1 and TRBJ2-2; D possibly corresponds to TRBD2 (5 bases). Germline CDR1 and CDR2: SQVTM and ANQGSEA. With 5 bases removed from V and 0 bases from J, the gap between germline ends came to 10 bases. The CDR3 is 14 amino acids. The CDR3 DNA reads as TGCAGCGTTAGAGGGCTACCGAACACCGGGGAGCTGTTTTTT. This encodes CSVRGLPNTGELFF.

The rearrangement uses TRBV19 and TRBJ1-5; 7 bases align to TRBD1. V lost 4 bases to trimming and J lost 7 bases; unmatched junction nucleotides: 10. This CDR3 region has 15 residues. CDR1 and CDR2 (germline): LNHDA, SQIVND (reference sequence). CDR3 bases: TGTGCCAGTAGTACAGTGGGTACAGGGGCCCAGCCCCAGCATTTT. It encodes CASSTVGTGAQPQHF.

Notes on this clone: A read error may produce the germline difference seen at one junction end. The sample holds other DNA sequences that translate to the same CDR3. The chain is built from TRBV10-3 and TRBJ1-3, with 10 bases matching TRBD1. The CDR3 contains 15 residues. CDR1 is ENHRY and CDR2 is SYGVKD in the germline V gene. The CDR3 nucleotides read TGTGCTATCAGCCAAGACAGGGGGCCTGGAAACACCATATATTTT. As protein: CAISQDRGPGNTIYF.

The chain combines TRBV19 with TRBJ1-3, with D perhaps matching TRBD1 (5 bases). This CDR3 is built from 14 residues. The germline gives CDR1 LNHDA, CDR2 SQIVND (reference sequence). V lost 10 bases and J 8 bases, leaving 21 bases between the germline ends. The DNA for the CDR3 is TGTGCCACACAACCGGGCTCGCTAGGGGACACCATATATTTT. This translates into CATQPGSLGDTIYF.

This sequence joins TRBV5-6 and TRBJ2-1, with D possibly TRBD2 on 7 matching bases. Germline CDR1 SGHDT, CDR2 YYEEEE. V lost 4 bases, J lost 6 bases, and 20 bases lay in between. The CDR3 spans 16 residues. The CDR3 nucleotides are TGTGCCAGCAGCCTAACCAAAGGGGGGGTCCGCAATGAGCAGTTCTTC. Translation: CASSLTKGGVRNEQFF. The full variable domain, in which reference TRBV5-6 and TRBJ2-1 provide the parts outside the CDR3, is DAGVTQSPTHLIKTRGQQVTLRCSPKSGHDTVSWYQQALGQGPQFIFQYYEEEERQRGNFPDRFSGHQFPNYSSELNVNALLLGDSALYLCASSLTKGGVRNEQFFGPGTRLTVL.

The chain links TRBV19 to TRBJ2-7; D might be TRBD1 (6 bases). CDR1 is LNHDA, CDR2 SQIVND, per germline (reference sequence). The CDR3 runs 17 residues. V was trimmed by 3 bases and J by 3 bases, leaving 21 bases between them. Here the CDR3 DNA reads TGTGCCAGTAGTATTATATTCCGAACAGGGTCGGTCTACGAGCAGTACTTC. Translating it yields CASSIIFRTGSVYEQYF.

The chain carries TRBV5-5 and TRBJ2-7; possible D gene TRBD1, 6 bases. Germline V gene sequence: CDR1 SGHKS, CDR2 YYEKEE (reference sequence). The V gene lost 0 bases and the J gene lost 6 bases, with 10 bases spanning the gap. This CDR3 has 13 residues. The CDR3 DNA reads as TGTGCCAGCAGCTTGGTCAGGGGCGGCGAGCAGTACTTC. Its protein is CASSLVRGGEQYF.

As to this clone: At the DNA level, this CDR3 is encoded by other sequences in the same sample as well. The chain employs TRBV29-1 and TRBJ2-3; TRBD2 matches 7 bases. Unmatched junction bases numbered 9, after V lost 6 bases and J lost 3 bases. CDR3 size: 14 residues. The V gene's germline CDR1 is SQVTM and CDR2 ANQGSEA. CDR3 DNA sequence: TGCAGCGTGAAAGGACTAGAGAATACAGATACGCAGTATTTT. Its translation is CSVKGLENTDTQYF.

The gene calls are TRBV2 and TRBJ2-7; D gene uncertain. The V end was cut by 1 base, the J end by 3 bases, with 7 bases between. Germline V gives CDR1 SNHLY, CDR2 FYNNEI. The CDR3 runs 13 residues. The CDR3, as DNA: TGTGCCAGCAGTGAAGGCAACGGCTACGAGCAGTACTTC. Encoded protein: CASSEGNGYEQYF.